This T cell receptor (beta chain) originates from a study of T cell responses to AZD1222 COVID-19 vaccine. Study observations and caveats: A rise in Spike-specific TCR breadth and depth followed two AZD1222 doses. Within unmutated variant regions lay the reported targets of nearly half of spike-specific TCRs. Spike-spanning, vaccine-associated CD4 TCRs were dominant at 160-218 and 743-854. Baseline seropositivity occurred in only a handful of AZD1222 recipients.

This CDR3 region has 16 residues. Trimming took off 4 bases at V and 6 bases at J, with 16 bases between the two ends. Germline CDR1 MDHEN, CDR2 SYDVKM. Method: immunoSEQ multiplex PCR; TCRdb's copy keeps in-frame clones and lacks some. The sample lists 75,000 to 85,000 clones, around 90% occurring once. As regards this clone: No antigen is known for it.

This clonotype was obtained from an adult who received the AZD1222 COVID-19 vaccine. This sample comprised peripheral blood, obtained 28 days after the second AZD1222 dose. The J gene is TRBJ1-6, the V gene TRBV28; D remains ambiguous. CDR3 residues: CASSSSRAKANSPLHF. CDR3 DNA: TGTGCCAGCAGTTCCTCGAGGGCCAAAGCTAATTCACCCCTCCACTTT.